The source of this T cell receptor beta chain is a study of control samples from healthy donors and cancer patients (dated by TCRdb to 2018 to 2021). Receptor amplification or capture employed the immunoSEQ multiplex PCR assay. TCRdb stores this immuneACCESS table with in-frame sequences only. Part of the clones is absent; in the studies checked, under half of the shortfall reflects unresolved V genes, and no reason is known for the rest. The sample has roughly 130,000 clones on record, about 95% of them singletons. Less than 4% of the sample lies in the top ten. With respect to this clone: The target of this receptor is not known. There are no base qualities to consult, and no much larger clone falls within one base.

CDR1 SNHLY and CDR2 FYNNEI were looked up in the germline V gene. At the junction V is shortened by 7 bases and J by 5 bases, with 20 bases in between. The CDR3 starts with the cysteine, ends with the phenylalanine, and has 16 residues. Just CDR3 DNA is preserved here, 48 bases in frame from base 1. Sequencing was done on a sample of blood. The chain joins TRBV2 to TRBJ2-2; tentative D gene TRBD2, with 5 bases matching. The TCR comes from a man younger than 45 in good health. At the DNA level, the sequence is TGTGCCAGCACCCGGGAATCGGCCCAAAATACCGGGGAGCTGTTTTTT. Translation gives CASTRESAQNTGELFF.